These 9 T cell receptor beta chains were all obtained from the same sample, sequenced in a study of cytomegalovirus exposure and HLA in healthy donors. Primers: 60 Vbeta forward and 13 Jbeta reverse. Data came from immunoSEQ multiplex PCR; TCRdb stores just in-frame clones and leaves some out. This sample has 110,000 or so clones, with 76% found just once. The sample comprised PBMCs. The receptors here all came from a man in his forties in good health and CMV-seropositive.

The gene calls are TRBV7-9 and TRBJ1-1; 7 bases are shared with TRBD1. Trimming at V came to 6 bases and at J to 2 bases, leaving 12 bases not matched to a gene. This CDR3 has 16 amino acids. CDR1 is SEHNR and CDR2 is FQNEAQ in the germline V gene (reference sequence). The CDR3 is CASSKPPGQTNTEAFF. The CDR3 region has the DNA TGTGCCAGCAGTAAACCACCGGGACAGACAAACACTGAAGCTTTCTTT. Together with reference TRBV7-9 and TRBJ1-1, the CDR3 gives the full variable domain: DTGVSQNPRHKITKRGQNVTFRCDPISEHNRLYWYRQTLGQGPEFLTYFQNEAQLEKSRLLSDRFSAERPKGSFSTLEIQRTEQGDSAMYLCASSKPPGQTNTEAFFGQGTRLTVV.

This clone was recorded once. The CDR3 here is CAWSAGGNYGYTF. The CDR3 DNA reads TGTGCCTGGAGTGCGGGAGGAAACTATGGCTACACCTTC. The chain employs TRBV30 and TRBJ1-2; D unresolved. The germline gives CDR1 GTSNPN, CDR2 SVGIG (reference sequence). There are 13 residues in the CDR3. V lost 1 base and J lost 2, with 8 bases in between.

This clone was detected once. V is TRBV27 and J is TRBJ2-7, with D perhaps matching TRBD2 (6 bases). The CDR3 runs 15 residues. Trimming removed 8 bases from V and 1 base from J, with 18 bases in between. CDR1 is MNHEY, CDR2 SMNVEV, per germline (reference sequence). The CDR3: CASRVGSGLSYEQYF. Written as DNA, the CDR3 is TGTGCCAGCCGGGTGGGAAGCGGGCTATCCTACGAGCAGTACTTC.

This rearrangement joins TRBV11-3 to TRBJ2-1; TRBD2 agrees at 11 bases. V trimming: 4 bases; J trimming: 6 bases; junction bases outside the gene matches: 8. The CDR3 length is 16 residues. Germline values: CDR1 SGHNT, CDR2 YENEEA. Written as DNA, the CDR3 is TGTGCCAGCAGCTCGTTAGCGGGAGGGCCGATCAATGAGCAGTTCTTC. This sequence encodes CASSSLAGGPINEQFF. Combining the CDR3 with reference TRBV11-3 and TRBJ2-1 gives the whole variable domain EAGVVQSPRYKIIEKKQPVAFWCNPISGHNTLYWYLQNLGQGPELLIRYENEEAVDDSQLPKDRFSAERLKGVDSTLKIQPAELGDSAVYLCASSSLAGGPINEQFFGPGTRLTVL.

The chain couples TRBV27 to TRBJ1-5, with D tentatively TRBD1 (5 bases). The CDR3 runs 13 residues. Germline V gene sequence: CDR1 MNHEY, CDR2 SMNVEV (reference sequence). Trimming left V 6 bases short and J 8 bases short, with 14 bases between. The CDR3 bases are TGTGCCAGCAGCCAGCGCGGGGGAGAGCCCCAGCATTTT. This sequence encodes CASSQRGGEPQHF.

This rearrangement joins TRBV7-2 to TRBJ1-2, with D maybe TRBD1 (6 bases). The CDR3 is 16 residues long. Germline V gene data show CDR1 as SGHTA and CDR2 as FQGNSA. V shed 0 bases and J shed 2 bases, with 13 bases lying between them. The CDR3 coding sequence is TGTGCCAGCAGCTTAGCAAACAGGGCTTGGAACTATGGCTACACCTTC. Residues: CASSLANRAWNYGYTF.

This chain uses TRBV28 with TRBJ1-3; TRBD1 agrees at 10 bases. V lost 5 bases, J lost 2 bases, and 6 bases stayed unmatched. From germline, CDR1 is MDHEN and CDR2 SYDVKM. The CDR3 runs 16 residues. CDR3 sequence reads: CASSRTGTGAGNTIYF. Here the CDR3 DNA reads TGTGCCAGCAGTCGAACCGGGACAGGGGCTGGAAACACCATATATTTT. The full variable domain, completed using reference TRBV28 and TRBJ1-3, is DVKVTQSSRYLVKRTGEKVFLECVQDMDHENMFWYRQDPGLGLRLIYFSYDVKMKEKGDIPEGYSVSREKKERFSLILESASTNQTSMYLCASSRTGTGAGNTIYFGEGSWLTVV.

V usage is TRBV7-3 and J usage is TRBJ1-1; 8 bases agree with TRBD1. CDR1 is SGHTA and CDR2 is FQGTGA in the germline V gene. V trimming: 4 bases; J trimming: 1 base; junction bases outside the gene matches: 2. The CDR3 extends over 14 amino acids. CDR3 nucleotides: TGTGCCAGCAGCTCGGACAGGGCGAACACTGAAGCTTTCTTT. It yields the protein CASSSDRANTEAFF.

This clone was observed a few times. V usage is TRBV29-1 and J usage is TRBJ2-7; D might be TRBD1 (6 bases). Trimming shortened V by 1 base and J by 2 bases, and 9 bases separated the two germline ends. This CDR3 is 13 amino acids long. Per the germline V gene, CDR1 is SQVTM and CDR2 is ANQGSEA. The CDR3 bases are TGCAGCGTTGAAGGGACAGTAGCCTACGAGCAGTACTTC. Its translation: CSVEGTVAYEQYF.